Listed below are T cell receptor beta chains from one sample, sequenced in a study of cytomegalovirus exposure and HLA in healthy donors. This table comes from immunoSEQ multiplex PCR, and its TCRdb copy is limited to in-frame clones, with some not included. The table lists around 240,000 clones, around 91% of them singletons, with 0.37% in the top ten. Specimen: PBMCs. The receptors originated from a young woman in good health and CMV-seronegative. Both conserved end residues are part of each CDR3. Fields, in order: clone size, V gene, D gene, J gene, CDR3 protein, CDR3 DNA. D genes are given only for firm matches. Clone size is stated in some rows and not others, as once, few, many or a class when expanded.

few	TRBV6-1	NA	TRBJ1-5	CASSAGSFNQPQHF	TGTGCCAGCAGCGCAGGGTCGTTCAATCAGCCCCAGCATTTT
NA	TRBV18	NA	TRBJ2-5	CASSPQAAQETQYF	TGTGCCAGCTCACCTCAGGCAGCACAAGAGACCCAGTACTTC
NA	TRBV2	NA	TRBJ1-2	CASSAGTRRGGYTF	TGTGCCAGCAGCGCCGGGACTCGACGTGGTGGCTACACCTTC
few	TRBV11-2	NA	TRBJ1-6	CASSLATGTNSPLHF	TGTGCCAGCAGCTTAGCGACAGGCACCAATTCACCCCTCCACTTT
NA	TRBV4-2	TRBD1	TRBJ1-4	CASSQGQGGEKLFF	TGTGCCAGCAGCCAGGGACAGGGGGGTGAAAAACTGTTTTTT
NA	TRBV13	TRBD1	TRBJ1-6	CASSTGTGRNSPLHF	TGTGCCAGCAGCACGGGGACAGGGAGAAATTCACCCCTCCACTTT
NA	TRBV5-6	NA	TRBJ1-2	CASSLGLAGNYGYTF	TGTGCCAGCAGCCTCGGGTTGGCAGGGAACTATGGCTACACCTTC
NA	TRBV6-5	TRBD1	TRBJ2-2	CASSYRDSTGELFF	TGTGCCAGCAGTTACCGGGACAGCACCGGGGAGCTGTTTTTT
NA	TRBV12-5	NA	TRBJ1-2	CASGSPPLDSLYGYTF	TGTGCTAGTGGCTCCCCTCCCCTCGACAGCCTCTATGGCTACACCTTC
few	TRBV5-6	NA	TRBJ1-2	CASSPGVPSRGYTF	TGTGCCAGCAGCCCTGGAGTCCCCTCCCGCGGCTACACCTTC
NA	TRBV6-5	TRBD1	TRBJ2-3	CASNQGQNTDTQYF	TGTGCCAGCAACCAGGGACAGAACACAGATACGCAGTATTTT
NA	TRBV10-3	TRBD2	TRBJ2-2	CAILGGGAGELFF	TGTGCCATATTGGGCGGGGGAGCCGGGGAGCTGTTTTTT
NA	TRBV5-6	TRBD1	TRBJ1-6	CASSTWDSTISPLHF	TGTGCCAGCAGCACCTGGGACAGTACAATTTCACCCCTCCACTTT
NA	TRBV29-1	NA	TRBJ2-7	CSVEWENSLNYEQYF	TGCAGCGTTGAATGGGAGAACAGCTTGAACTACGAGCAGTACTTC
NA	TRBV15	NA	TRBJ1-4	CATSRSIEKLFF	TGTGCCACCAGCAGGTCTATTGAAAAACTGTTTTTT